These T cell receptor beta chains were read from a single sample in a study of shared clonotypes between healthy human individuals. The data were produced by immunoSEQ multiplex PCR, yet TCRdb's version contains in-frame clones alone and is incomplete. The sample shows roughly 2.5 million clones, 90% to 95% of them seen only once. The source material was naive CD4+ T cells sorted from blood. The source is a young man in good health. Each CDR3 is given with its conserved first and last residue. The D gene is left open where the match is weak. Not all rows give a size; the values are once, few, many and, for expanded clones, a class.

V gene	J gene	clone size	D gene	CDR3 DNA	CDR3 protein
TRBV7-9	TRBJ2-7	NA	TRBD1	TGTGCCAGCAGCTTGGCGACAGGGGCCACCTACGAGCAGTACTTC	CASSLATGATYEQYF
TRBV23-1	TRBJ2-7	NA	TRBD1	TGCGCCAGCAGCTTTGTTACAGGGGCCTACGAGCAGTACTTC	CASSFVTGAYEQYF
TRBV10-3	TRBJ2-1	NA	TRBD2	TGTGCCATCAGCCCACTAGCGGGGGTAGGAAATGAGCAGTTCTTC	CAISPLAGVGNEQFF
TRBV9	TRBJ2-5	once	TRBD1	TGTGCCAGCAGCGTAGGTTCGATCGACAGGGGTTGGGAGACCCAGTACTTC	CASSVGSIDRGWETQYF
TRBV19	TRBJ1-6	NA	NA	TGTGCCAGTACCCTAACAGGGTATAATTCACCCCTCCACTTT	CASTLTGYNSPLHF
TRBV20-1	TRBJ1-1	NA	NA	TGCAGTGCCAAGGGGATGCCTGAAGCTTTCTTT	CSAKGMPEAFF
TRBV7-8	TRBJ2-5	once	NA	TGTGCCAGCAGCCAAGAAGAGACCCAGTACTTC	CASSQEETQYF
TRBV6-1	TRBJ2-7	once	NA	TGTGCCAGCACCGACAGCTTCACTACGAAGCAGTACTTC	CASTDSFTTKQYF
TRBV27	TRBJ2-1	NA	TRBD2	TGTGCCAGCAGTCCTAGCGGGAACATTGAGCAGTTCTTC	CASSPSGNIEQFF
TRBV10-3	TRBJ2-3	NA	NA	TGTGCCATCAGTGAGTTCACGCCGACTGGTAGCACAGATACGCAGTATTTT	CAISEFTPTGSTDTQYF
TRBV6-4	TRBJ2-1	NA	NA	TGTGCCAGCAGTGACCCTGGAGTAGGGGACGAGCAGTTCTTC	CASSDPGVGDEQFF
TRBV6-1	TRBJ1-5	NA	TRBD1	TGTGCCAGCAGTGAAACACAGGGGCAGCCCCAGCATTTT	CASSETQGQPQHF
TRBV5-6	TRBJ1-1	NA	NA	TGTGCCAGCAGCCCTACGAGGGAGCCTGAAGCTTTCTTT	CASSPTREPEAFF
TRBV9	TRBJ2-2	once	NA	TGTGCCAGCAGCGTGGGCAGGGGTTTTGGGAACACCGGGGAGCTGTTTTTT	CASSVGRGFGNTGELFF
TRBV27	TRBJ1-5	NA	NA	TGTGCCAGCAGTTTCCGGGGATTGCCCCAGCATTTT	CASSFRGLPQHF
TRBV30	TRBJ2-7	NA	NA	TGTGCCTGGAGAAGGGGGAGTGGTTCCTACGAGCAGTACTTC	CAWRRGSGSYEQYF
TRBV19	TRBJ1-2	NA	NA	TGTGCCAGTAGTCCCCAGGGATCTAACTATGGCTACACCTTC	CASSPQGSNYGYTF
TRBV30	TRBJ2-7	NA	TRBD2	TGTGCCTGGAGTATGGGACTAGCGGGGTACGAGCAGTACTTC	CAWSMGLAGYEQYF
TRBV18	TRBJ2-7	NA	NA	TGTGCCAGCTCACCCCCTGCTGGGGGCTCCTACGAGCAGTACTTC	CASSPPAGGSYEQYF
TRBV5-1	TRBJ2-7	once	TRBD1	TGCGCCAGCAGCTCGCGGGACAGGGGAGCATCCTACGAGCAGTACTTC	CASSSRDRGASYEQYF
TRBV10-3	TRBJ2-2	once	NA	TGTGCCATCAGTGACAGGGGCACCGGGGAGCTGTTTTTT	CAISDRGTGELFF
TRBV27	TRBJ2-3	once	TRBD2	TGTGCCAGCAGTTTCTGGACTAGCGGGAGGGGCACAGATACGCAGTATTTT	CASSFWTSGRGTDTQYF
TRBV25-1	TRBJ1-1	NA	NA	TGTGCCAGCAGTGAAATCGGACAAAGGACTGAAGCTTTCTTT	CASSEIGQRTEAFF
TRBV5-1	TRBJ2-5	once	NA	TGCGCCAGCAGCCTGATGGGACCAGATCAAGAGACCCAGTACTTC	CASSLMGPDQETQYF
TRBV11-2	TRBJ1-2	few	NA	TGTGCCAGCAGCTCAGACATAGCTGGCTACACCTTC	CASSSDIAGYTF
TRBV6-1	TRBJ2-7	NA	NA	TGTGCCAGCAGTGAAAACGCAGTTACCTACGAGCAGTACTTC	CASSENAVTYEQYF
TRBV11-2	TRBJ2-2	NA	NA	TGTGCCAGCAGCTTAGGCGGGTCGTCTCGGCTGTTTTTT	CASSLGGSSRLFF
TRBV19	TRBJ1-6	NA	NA	TGTGCCAGTAGTAACGCAGATTTTGTTTCACCCCTCCACTTT	CASSNADFVSPLHF
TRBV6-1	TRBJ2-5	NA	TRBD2	TGTGCCAGCTCCCTAGCGGGGGGCCGGGGGACCCAGTACTTC	CASSLAGGRGTQYF
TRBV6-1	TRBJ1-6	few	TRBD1	TGTGCCAGCAGTGATCAGGGGGCAGAGAATTCACCCCTCCACTTT	CASSDQGAENSPLHF
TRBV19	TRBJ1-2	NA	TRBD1	TGTGCCAGTAGAAAAGAAGGGGGGACAGACTTCTTCTATGGCTACACCTTC	CASRKEGGTDFFYGYTF
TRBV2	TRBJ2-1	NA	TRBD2	TGTGCCAGCAGTGGGGCTAGCGGGTCGTACAATGAGCAGTTCTTC	CASSGASGSYNEQFF
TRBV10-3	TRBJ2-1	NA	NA	TGTGCCATCAGTGGCATGGGACGCAATGAGCAGTTCTTC	CAISGMGRNEQFF
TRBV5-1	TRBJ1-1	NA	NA	TGCGCCAGCAGCTTACAGAGTAACACTGAAGCTTTCTTT	CASSLQSNTEAFF
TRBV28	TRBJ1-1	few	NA	TGTGCCAGCAGTTTTGAGGGGCGGACATCCATGAACACTGAAGCTTTCTTT	CASSFEGRTSMNTEAFF
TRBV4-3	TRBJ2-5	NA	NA	TGCGCCAGCAGCAAAACCGTGGGGGGAACCCCAATCCAAGAGACCCAGTACTTC	CASSKTVGGTPIQETQYF
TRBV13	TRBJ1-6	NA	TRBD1	TGTGCCAGCAGCTCAGGACAGGGGGCCCCCTATAATTCACCCCTCCACTTT	CASSSGQGAPYNSPLHF
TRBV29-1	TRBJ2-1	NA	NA	TGCAGCGTTGTCGGGAGCCTCTACAATGAGCAGTTCTTC	CSVVGSLYNEQFF
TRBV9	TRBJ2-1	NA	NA	TGTGCCAGCAGCGTAGCTGGTGGGAGCTCCTACAATGAGCAGTTCTTC	CASSVAGGSSYNEQFF
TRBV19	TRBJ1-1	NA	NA	TGTGCCAGTAGCCCGGACCAAAGGGGTGGCACTGAAGCTTTCTTT	CASSPDQRGGTEAFF
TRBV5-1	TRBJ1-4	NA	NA	TGCGCCAGCAGTCAGGGGTCCAGCCTTGCAACTAATGAAAAACTGTTTTTT	CASSQGSSLATNEKLFF
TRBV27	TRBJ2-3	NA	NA	TGTGCCAGCAGTTTAGGGAGTCGGGGGAATGGTAATACGCAGTATTTT	CASSLGSRGNGNTQYF
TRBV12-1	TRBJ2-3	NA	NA	TGTGCCAGCAGCTGCCCGACTGCGGGGGGCACAGATACGCAGTATTTT	CASSCPTAGGTDTQYF
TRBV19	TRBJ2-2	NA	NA	TGTGCCAGTAAAATTGGCTGGGACCCCACCGGGGAGCTGTTTTTT	CASKIGWDPTGELFF
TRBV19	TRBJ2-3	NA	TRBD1	TGTGCCAGTAGTTCAGGGGGCGATACGCAGTATTTT	CASSSGGDTQYF
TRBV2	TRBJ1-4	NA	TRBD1	TGTGCCAGCAGCTATGGGACAGGGAGCCTTAATGAAAAACTGTTTTTT	CASSYGTGSLNEKLFF
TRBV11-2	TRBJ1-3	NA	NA	TGTGCCAGCACCCTGGGGAACTCTGGAAACACCATATATTTT	CASTLGNSGNTIYF
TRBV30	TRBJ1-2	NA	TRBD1	TGTGCCTGGAGTGATACAGGGGGATTTAACTATGGCTACACCTTC	CAWSDTGGFNYGYTF
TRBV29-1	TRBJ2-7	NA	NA	TGCAGCGTTGAAGAAGATATTGCCTACGAGCAGTACTTC	CSVEEDIAYEQYF
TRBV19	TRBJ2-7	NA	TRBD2	TGTGCCAGTAGCCGGACTAGCGGGACTTACGAGCAGTACTTC	CASSRTSGTYEQYF